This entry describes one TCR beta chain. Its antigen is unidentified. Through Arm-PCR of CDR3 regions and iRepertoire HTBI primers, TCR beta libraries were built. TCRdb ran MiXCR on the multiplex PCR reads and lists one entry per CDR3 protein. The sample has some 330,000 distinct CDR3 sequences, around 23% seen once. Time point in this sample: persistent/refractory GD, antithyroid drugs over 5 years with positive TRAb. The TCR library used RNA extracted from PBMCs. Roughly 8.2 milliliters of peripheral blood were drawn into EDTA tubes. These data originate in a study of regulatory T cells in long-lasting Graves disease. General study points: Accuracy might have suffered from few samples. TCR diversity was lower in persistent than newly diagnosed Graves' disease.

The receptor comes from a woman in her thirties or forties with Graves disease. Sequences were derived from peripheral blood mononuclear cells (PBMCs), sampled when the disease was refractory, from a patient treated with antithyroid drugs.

The CDR3 loop is CASSLQDASGNTIYF. CDR3 bases: TGCGCCAGCAGCTTGCAGGACGCCTCTGGAAACACCATATATTTT. The chain uses TRBV5-1 and TRBJ1-3; D is uncertain. Trimming stripped 1 base from V and 0 bases from J, with 8 bases between. Germline CDR1 reads SGHRS; CDR2 reads YFSETQ. This CDR3 has 15 amino acids.